The 22 T cell receptor beta chains below were found in one sample sequenced in a study of regulatory T cells in long-lasting Graves disease. Library construction for TCR beta used iRepertoire HTBI primers and Arm-PCR of CDR3 regions. Each CDR3 protein gets one entry after TCRdb re-called the multiplex PCR reads with MiXCR. The sample includes about 220,000 distinct CDR3 sequences, approximately 16% of them seen just once. Sample time point: newly diagnosed GD, antithyroid drugs for less than 3 months. RNA isolated from PBMCs was used to make the TCR library. Here the sequenced sample was peripheral blood mononuclear cells (PBMCs), taken at new diagnosis, from a patient treated with antithyroid drugs. These receptors originate from a female donor with Graves disease.

As for this clonotype: This likely reflects a read error, since a far larger clone is one base away. V usage is TRBV11-2 and J usage is TRBJ2-2; TRBD2 might be the D (5 bases). The CDR3 is 14 residues long. Germline V gene data show CDR1 as SGHAT and CDR2 as FQNNGV. The CDR3, as DNA: TGTGCCAACAGCGCAAGCGGGAACACCGGGGAGCTGTTTTTT. Amino acid sequence: CANSASGNTGELFF. Based on the CDR3 plus reference TRBV11-2 and TRBJ2-2, the full variable domain is EAGVAQSPRYKIIEKRQSVAFWCNPISGHATLYWYQQILGQGPKLLIQFQNNGVVDDSQLPKDRFSAERLKGVDSTLKIQPAKLEDSAVYLCANSASGNTGELFFGEGSRLTVL.

The rearrangement joins TRBV3-1 to TRBJ2-7, with D perhaps TRBD2 (5 bases). The CDR3 is 14 amino acids. Germline-derived CDR1 and CDR2 are LGHDT and YNNKEL (reference sequence). Trimming took off 4 bases at V and 0 bases at J, with 10 bases between the two ends. The CDR3 bases are TGTGCCAGCAGCCTCGCCGGGGTCTCCTACGAGCAGTACTTC. Residues: CASSLAGVSYEQYF.

This clonotype occurred a few times. The chain uses TRBV13 and TRBJ1-2, with TRBD1 as a possible D gene (6 bases). Between the trimmed V and J ends, which lost 5 bases and 5 bases, there was a span of 15 bases. The CDR3 consists of 14 residues. The V gene's germline CDR1 is PRHDT and CDR2 FYEKMQ (reference sequence). The CDR3 sequence is CASSLQRGGYGYTF. CDR3 DNA: TGTGCCAGCAGCCTACAGCGAGGGGGGTATGGCTACACCTTC.

This clonotype showed up just a few times. The chain recombines TRBV14 with TRBJ2-7, with TRBD1 matching over 7 bases. The V gene's germline CDR1 is SGHDN and CDR2 FVKESK. The CDR3 contains 14 residues. V gave up 0 bases and J gave up 4 bases; unmatched junction bases: 3. CDR3 coding DNA: TGTGCCAGCAGCCAAGACGCAGGGGGATACGAGCAGTACTTC. This gives the protein CASSQDAGGYEQYF.

For this clonotype: This may come from a read error, since a much larger clone is one base off. This likely comes from a read error, as the CDR3 has no conserved phenylalanine or tryptophan at its end. J is TRBJ2-7 and V is TRBV20-1; 7 bases line up with TRBD2. The ends lost 1 base at V and 6 bases at J; junction bases unmatched: 9. This CDR3 is built from 14 residues. Germline CDR1 DFQATT, CDR2 SNEGSKA (reference sequence). The CDR3 DNA reads TGCAGTGCTAGAGCCGGGACTACCGTATTCGAGCAGTACCTC. Translated: CSARAGTTVFEQYL.

The genes are TRBV5-4 and TRBJ2-2, with D maybe TRBD2 (5 bases). In germline, CDR1 is SGHNT, CDR2 YYREEE (reference sequence). Trimming left V 2 bases short and J 8 bases short, with 16 bases between. CDR3 length equals 15 residues. The CDR3 here is CASSFAGRAIGELFF. The DNA for the CDR3 is TGTGCCAGCAGCTTCGCCGGGCGGGCTATTGGGGAGCTGTTTTTT.

This clonotype has more than one count but fewer than ten. The V and J genes are TRBV29-1 and TRBJ2-5; 11 bases agree with TRBD1. Germline loops: CDR1 SQVTM, CDR2 ANQGSEA. With 8 bases clipped from V and 3 bases from J, the junction kept 8 bases outside the gene matches. This CDR3 is built from 14 residues. CDR3 in DNA: TGCAGCCTTCGGGACAGGGGGGCCGAAGAGACCCAGTACTTC. It is translated as CSLRDRGAEETQYF.

There are many counts of this clonotype. V is TRBV7-9 and J is TRBJ1-1, with 7 bases aligning to TRBD1. Germline V gene sequence: CDR1 SEHNR, CDR2 FQNEAQ (reference sequence). This CDR3 spans 12 amino acids. Losses at the gene ends were 5 bases for V and 11 bases for J; bases not matched to a gene: 8. The CDR3 loop reads CASSVRTGGAFF. The CDR3 DNA sequence: TGTGCCAGCAGCGTACGGACAGGCGGCGCTTTCTTT.

This clonotype has a count of ten or more. The V and J genes are TRBV10-3 and TRBJ1-1, with 10 bases fitting TRBD1. The CDR3 has 16 residues. Germline assignment: CDR1 ENHRY and CDR2 SYGVKD. The V gene end was trimmed by 3 bases and the J gene end by 4 bases; junction bases not matched to a gene: 8. CDR3 bases: TGTGCCATCAGTGACCCGGAGACAGGGGGCCGCACTGAAGCTTTCTTT. This gives the protein CAISDPETGGRTEAFF.

This clonotype was seen repeatedly, ten times or more. In DNA, the CDR3 is TGTGCCAGCAGCTTTAGCGTTGGCTCCTACGAGCAGTACTTC. Protein sequence: CASSFSVGSYEQYF. This sequence joins TRBV7-2 and TRBJ2-7; a weak D match, TRBD2 (5 bases). Trimming took 3 bases from V and 0 from J, leaving 9 bases between them. The CDR3 loop spans 14 amino acids. Germline values: CDR1 SGHTA, CDR2 FQGNSA. Looking up the rest from reference TRBV7-2 and TRBJ2-7 gives the full variable domain: GAGVSQSPSNKVTEKGKDVELRCDPISGHTALYWYRQSLGQGLEFLIYFQGNSAPDKSGLPSDRFSAERTGGSVSTLTIQRTQQEDSAVYLCASSFSVGSYEQYFGPGTRLTVT.

This clonotype came up a few times. The chain combines TRBV7-2 with TRBJ2-1; no reliable D call. The germline V and J ends were trimmed by 1 base and 7 bases, with 11 bases remaining between them. The germline CDR1 and CDR2 sequences are SGHTA and FQGNSA. The CDR3 runs 14 residues. CDR3 residues: CASSLVDDRNEQFF. The DNA for the CDR3 is TGTGCCAGCAGCTTAGTCGACGATCGGAATGAGCAGTTCTTC.

This clonotype came up many times. V gene TRBV7-9 combines with J gene TRBJ2-4; 10 bases fit TRBD2. The CDR3 is 15 residues long. The J segment lost 6 bases and the V segment lost 5 bases, leaving 7 bases of the junction unmatched. CDR1 and CDR2 (germline): SEHNR, FQNEAQ (reference sequence). The CDR3 here is CASSPSGRGVNIQYF. In nucleotides, the CDR3 is TGTGCCAGCAGCCCTAGCGGGAGAGGTGTAAACATTCAGTACTTC.

V gene TRBV19 combines with J gene TRBJ2-7; D unresolved. V was pared by 5 bases and J by 6 bases, with 20 bases between. The CDR3 is 15 residues long. Germline assignment: CDR1 LNHDA and CDR2 SQIVND (reference sequence). In DNA, the CDR3 is TGTGCCAGTAGTCCAGGACCCGTCTCGGTCTCCGAGCAGTACTTC. It yields the protein CASSPGPVSVSEQYF.

The chain is built from TRBV20-1 and TRBJ2-3; 9 nucleotides align to TRBD2. This CDR3 has 15 residues. V gave up 3 bases and J gave up 2 bases; unmatched junction bases: 6. Germline CDR1 and CDR2: DFQATT and SNEGSKA (reference sequence). The CDR3 here is CSARLAGELTDTQYF. As DNA, the CDR3 is TGCAGTGCTAGGTTAGCGGGAGAGCTCACAGATACGCAGTATTTT.

This clonotype has a count of ten or more. The chain couples TRBV7-8 to TRBJ2-5; D not certain. Germline values: CDR1 SGHVS, CDR2 FQNEAQ. V was cut by 3 bases and J by 7 bases, with 15 bases left in between. The CDR3 contains 14 residues. CDR3 coding DNA: TGTGCCAGCAGCTTTAGTGCCCCTTCGGGGACCCAGTACTTC. It translates to CASSFSAPSGTQYF.

A word on this clonotype: It may be a read error: a sequence one base away is much more abundant. The rearrangement joins TRBV3-1 to TRBJ2-1; D uncertain. The CDR3 covers 15 residues. The germline gives CDR1 LGHDT, CDR2 YNNKEL (reference sequence). The CDR3 DNA follows: TGTGCCAGCAGCCCAACACAGAGCTCCTACAATGGGCAGTTCTTC. Amino acids: CASSPTQSSYNGQFF.

The chain employs TRBV5-6 and TRBJ2-2; 10 bases agree with TRBD2. Germline assignment: CDR1 SGHDT and CDR2 YYEEEE. V lost 2 bases and J lost 6; bases outside the gene matches: 10. CDR3 length equals 17 residues. CDR3 amino acids: CASSFVLAGVFSGELFF. The DNA of the CDR3 is TGTGCCAGCAGCTTCGTCCTAGCGGGAGTTTTCTCCGGGGAGCTGTTTTTT.

In its sample, this clonotype was seen many times. The chain employs TRBV2 and TRBJ2-7, with D tentatively TRBD2 (5 bases). Trimming left V 6 bases short and J 3 bases short, with 12 bases between. Germline V CDR1 and CDR2: SNHLY, FYNNEI. The CDR3 has 13 amino acids. The CDR3: CASRDGGLYEQYF. CDR3 coding DNA: TGTGCCAGCAGGGACGGCGGACTCTACGAGCAGTACTTC.

Turning to this clonotype: This is likely an artifact of a read error, given a far larger clone one base away. The genes are TRBV6-1 and TRBJ2-3; D is uncertain. There are 16 residues in the CDR3. Germline-derived CDR1 and CDR2 are MNHNS and SASEGT. The CDR3 nucleotides read TGTGCCAACAGTGAGTCGTGGCAGTCTAGCACAGATACGCAGTATTTT. Translating it yields CANSESWQSSTDTQYF.

This clonotype was counted ten times or more. The chain links TRBV11-2 to TRBJ2-7, with 8 bases lining up with TRBD1. The V segment lost 3 bases and the J segment 7 bases; nucleotides outside the gene matches: 5. Germline CDR1 SGHAT, CDR2 FQNNGV. CDR3 size: 13 residues. The CDR3 region has the DNA TGTGCCAGCAGCTTGGGACAGGCATCTGAGCAGTACTTC. Translating it yields CASSLGQASEQYF.

This clonotype was seen repeatedly, ten times or more. The genes are TRBV24-1 and TRBJ2-5; 13 positions match TRBD2. V gave up 3 bases and J gave up 5 bases; unmatched junction bases: 5. The CDR3 sequence is 16 residues long. In germline, CDR1 is KGHDR, CDR2 SFDVKD. The chain's CDR3 is CATSDRTSGSGETQYF. The CDR3 nucleotides read TGTGCCACCAGTGATCGGACTAGCGGGAGCGGTGAGACCCAGTACTTC.

This clonotype was observed at least ten times. For the CDR3, the DNA is TGTGCCAGCAGCATGGGACAGGGGTATAGCAATCAGCCCCAGCATTTT. Protein sequence: CASSMGQGYSNQPQHF. This rearrangement joins TRBV7-2 to TRBJ1-5, with 10 bases identical to TRBD1. The V and J ends lost 5 bases and 0 bases, in that order; junction bases with no gene match: 4. Germline values: CDR1 SGHTA, CDR2 FQGNSA. There are 16 residues in the CDR3.